This record concerns one T cell receptor (beta chain) sequence. Its antigen is unknown. CDR3 length: 16 residues. Between the trimmed V and J ends, which lost 4 bases and 2 bases, there was a span of 17 bases. Germline CDR1 and CDR2: SGHAT and FQNNGV. This entry is derived from a study of cytomegalovirus exposure and HLA in healthy donors. Study-level points and caveats: In an earlier analysis, most TCR beta V segments were productive about 87% or about 30% of the time. Later, an analysis found that common viral pathogens appeared to be linked with several of the most significant clusters.

PCR amplification relied on 60 Vbeta primers (plus 13 Jbeta primers). Data came from immunoSEQ multiplex PCR; TCRdb stores just in-frame clones and leaves some out. The sample lists about 130,000 clones, 70% to 80% seen once, with 2.2% in the top ten. V and J are TRBV11-2 and TRBJ1-2, with a possible D match to TRBD1 (5 bases). The receptor comes from a man aged 30 to 39 in good health and CMV-seronegative. Material: PBMCs. The CDR3 loop reads CASSSFRLGRNYGYTF. CDR3 DNA: TGTGCCAGCAGCTCCTTCAGGCTGGGGCGAAACTATGGCTACACCTTC.